Each of the 17 T cell receptor beta chains below was sequenced from the same sample in a study of cytomegalovirus exposure and HLA in healthy donors. TCRdb's copy holds only in-frame clones and misses some; the assay was immunoSEQ multiplex PCR. The profile shows tens of thousands of clones, 85% to 95% of them singletons. Sequences were obtained from PBMCs. These receptors originate from a man aged 18 to 30 in good health and CMV-seropositive.

The V and J genes are TRBV9 and TRBJ2-5, with D possibly matching TRBD2 (6 bases). The CDR3 has 17 residues. V was pared by 0 bases and J by 4 bases, with 19 bases between. Per the germline V gene, CDR1 is SGDLS and CDR2 is YYNGEE. In nucleotides, the CDR3 is TGTGCCAGCAGCGTAGCTGCGGGGACGGCTTATGTAGAGACCCAGTACTTC. Translated: CASSVAAGTAYVETQYF.

The chain combines TRBV9 with TRBJ2-7; 7 bases are shared with TRBD2. CDR3 length equals 14 residues. Germline V gene data show CDR1 as SGDLS and CDR2 as YYNGEE. Trimming removed 0 bases from V and 3 bases from J; junction bases left unmatched: 3. In nucleotides, the CDR3 is TGTGCCAGCAGCGTAGGAGGGGAGGGCTACGAGCAGTACTTC. Amino acids: CASSVGGEGYEQYF.

The chain couples TRBV7-9 to TRBJ2-7; 13 bases line up with TRBD2. The CDR3 is 16 amino acids. Per the germline V gene, CDR1 is SEHNR and CDR2 is FQNEAQ (reference sequence). Trimming at V came to 4 bases and at J to 5 bases, leaving 8 bases not matched to a gene. The CDR3 sequence: CASSSRLAGGFNEQYF. The CDR3 DNA sequence: TGTGCCAGCAGCTCCCGACTAGCGGGGGGCTTCAACGAGCAGTACTTC.

This clone has a single count. The chain has TRBV7-2 and TRBJ2-1, with D maybe TRBD1 (6 bases). CDR3 size: 12 residues. The germline V gene encodes CDR1 SGHTA and CDR2 FQGNSA. The ends were cut back, 6 bases at V and 3 bases at J, with 6 bases in the middle. The CDR3: CASRGGYNEQFF. The CDR3 coding sequence is TGTGCCAGCAGAGGGGGCTACAATGAGCAGTTCTTC.

The V gene is TRBV4-1, the J gene TRBJ2-7; D unresolved. There are 13 residues in the CDR3. Looked up from germline, CDR1 is MGHRA and CDR2 is YSYEKL. Trimming pared 0 bases from V and 3 bases from J, leaving 6 bases between. The DNA of the CDR3 is TGCGCCAGCAGCCAAGAGAGGTACTACGAGCAGTACTTC. Translated, it gives CASSQERYYEQYF.

By share, this clone ranks as large. The gene calls are TRBV6-6 and TRBJ2-1; 9 bases match TRBD2. V shed 5 bases and J 5 bases; nucleotides not matched to a gene: 4. Germline lookup yields CDR1 MNHNY and CDR2 SVGAGI (reference sequence). CDR3 length equals 14 residues. The CDR3 sequence: CASSIAGANNEQFF. In nucleotides, the CDR3 is TGTGCCAGCAGTATAGCGGGGGCAAACAATGAGCAGTTCTTC.

The chain is built from TRBV6-1 and TRBJ2-5; tentative D call: TRBD1 (5 bases). There are 13 residues in the CDR3. V dropped 8 bases and J dropped 4 bases, with 14 bases sitting between them. CDR1 MNHNS and CDR2 SASEGT come from the germline V gene. The CDR3, as DNA: TGTGCCAGCCGTCACCAGGGTTCAGAGACCCAGTACTTC. Amino acids: CASRHQGSETQYF.

The chain couples TRBV19 to TRBJ2-1; D uncertain. The CDR3 has 15 amino acids. Deletions cut 3 bases from V and 2 bases from J, with 11 bases between. In germline, CDR1 is LNHDA, CDR2 SQIVND (reference sequence). This CDR3 reads CASSIILIPYNEQFF. The CDR3 coding sequence is TGTGCCAGTAGTATCATACTAATTCCCTACAATGAGCAGTTCTTC.

The genes are TRBV7-2 and TRBJ2-7; D gene ambiguous. Trimming removed 0 bases from V and 5 bases from J, with 8 bases in between. Germline assignment: CDR1 SGHTA and CDR2 FQGNSA. This CDR3 comprises 13 residues. In nucleotides, the CDR3 is TGTGCCAGCAGCTTAGCACGAGCCAACGAGCAGTACTTC. Translating gives CASSLARANEQYF. Using reference TRBV7-2 and TRBJ2-7 for the parts outside the CDR3, the full variable domain is GAGVSQSPSNKVTEKGKDVELRCDPISGHTALYWYRQSLGQGLEFLIYFQGNSAPDKSGLPSDRFSAERTGGSVSTLTIQRTQQEDSAVYLCASSLARANEQYFGPGTRLTVT.

This clone has a handful of counts. The V gene is TRBV7-8, the J gene TRBJ1-6; D perhaps matches TRBD1 (5 bases). Germline assignment: CDR1 SGHVS and CDR2 FQNEAQ. The CDR3 spans 14 residues. The V end was cut by 1 base, the J end by 6 bases, with 7 bases between. The CDR3 DNA sequence: TGTGCCAGCAGCTTAGGACAGACTAATTCACCCCTCCACTTT. This codes for CASSLGQTNSPLHF. Full variable domain (missing parts from reference TRBV7-8 and TRBJ1-6): GAGVSQSPRYKVAKRGQDVALRCDPISGHVSLFWYQQALGQGPEFLTYFQNEAQLDKSGLPSDRFFAERPEGSVSTLKIQRTQQEDSAVYLCASSLGQTNSPLHFGNGTRLTVT.

A word on this clone: The same CDR3 can be traced to other DNA sequences in this sample. The rearrangement links TRBV27 to TRBJ2-3; 9 bases fit TRBD1. The CDR3 runs to 13 residues. The germline V gene encodes CDR1 MNHEY and CDR2 SMNVEV (reference sequence). V gave up 5 bases and J gave up 3 bases; unmatched junction bases: 0. The CDR3 is CASSGQGTDTQYF. CDR3 DNA sequence: TGTGCCAGCAGTGGACAGGGGACAGATACGCAGTATTTT.

This chain links TRBV28 with TRBJ1-1, with 8 bases identical to TRBD1. The CDR3 runs to 13 residues. Germline CDR1 is MDHEN and CDR2 is SYDVKM. Trimming removed 5 bases from V and 3 bases from J; junction bases left unmatched: 2. CDR3 sequence (DNA): TGTGCCAGCAGTCAGGGGGCGGACACTGAAGCTTTCTTT. This encodes CASSQGADTEAFF.

The rearrangement links TRBV7-6 to TRBJ1-2, with D maybe TRBD1 (6 bases). Germline CDR1 SGHVS, CDR2 FNYEAQ. This CDR3 has 15 residues. Between the trimmed V and J ends, which lost 1 base and 4 bases, there was a span of 13 bases. DNA for the CDR3: TGTGCCAGCAGCTTAGGAGAGGACAGTTCCTATGGCTACACCTTC. This codes for CASSLGEDSSYGYTF.

This clone has a single count. The V call is TRBV2, the J call TRBJ1-2; D is uncertain. This CDR3 has 13 amino acids. Germline V gives CDR1 SNHLY, CDR2 FYNNEI. The V gene lost 3 bases and the J gene lost 0 bases, with 5 bases spanning the gap. This chain's CDR3 is CASSETPNYGYTF. The CDR3 nucleotides are TGTGCCAGCAGTGAGACACCTAACTATGGCTACACCTTC.

CDR3 DNA: TGTGCCAGCAGCTCTCCAGGGGACACTGAAGCTTTCTTT. It codes for CASSSPGDTEAFF. The gene calls are TRBV7-9 and TRBJ1-1; D might be TRBD1 (6 bases). Germline V gene data show CDR1 as SEHNR and CDR2 as FQNEAQ (reference sequence). There are 13 residues in the CDR3. V was cut by 4 bases and J by 3 bases, with 9 bases left in between.

The rearrangement joins TRBV7-9 to TRBJ1-2; D is perhaps TRBD1 (6 bases). V dropped 5 bases and J dropped 6 bases, with 13 bases sitting between them. Germline CDR1 is SEHNR and CDR2 is FQNEAQ (reference sequence). The CDR3 has 13 residues. CDR3 nucleotide sequence: TGTGCCAGCAGCACCAGGGGACAACATGGCTACACCTTC. The encoded protein is CASSTRGQHGYTF.

The chain employs TRBV6-5 and TRBJ1-2, with D possibly TRBD1 on 5 matching bases. This CDR3 is built from 15 residues. Germline V gene lookup returns CDR1 MNHEY and CDR2 SVGAGI. V was shortened by 0 bases and J by 3 bases, with 11 bases between the two germline ends. CDR3 nucleotides: TGTGCCAGCAGTTACTCAGCAGGGTCGGACTATGGCTACACCTTC. Protein: CASSYSAGSDYGYTF.